Listed below are T cell receptor beta chains from one sample, sequenced in a study of blood T cell repertoires in COVID-19. Repertoires were generated with immunoSEQ multiplex PCR, while TCRdb's copy carries only in-frame clones and drops some. The table records tens of thousands of clones, about 80% of them present only once. Material for sequencing was peripheral blood. All receptors come from a man aged 25-40 years with COVID-19, enrolled during active disease. Both conserved end residues are part of each CDR3. D genes are given only for firm matches. For some rows the clone size is stated as once, few or many, or as a class when expanded; others skip it.

J gene: TRBJ1-1; clone size: once; V gene: TRBV2; D gene: -; CDR3 protein: CASSGKYPRAFF; CDR3 DNA: TGTGCCAGCAGCGGGAAATACCCTAGGGCTTTCTTT
J gene: TRBJ1-1; clone size: -; V gene: TRBV7-9; D gene: -; CDR3 protein: CASSLAGIMRRDEAFF; CDR3 DNA: TGTGCCAGCAGCTTAGCGGGTATTATGCGACGGGATGAAGCTTTCTTT
J gene: TRBJ1-1; clone size: few; V gene: TRBV7-9; D gene: -; CDR3 protein: CASSSPPRGTVNTEAFF; CDR3 DNA: TGTGCCAGCAGCTCACCTCCGCGGGGGACTGTGAACACTGAAGCTTTCTTT
J gene: TRBJ2-4; clone size: -; V gene: TRBV28; D gene: TRBD2; CDR3 protein: CASSFVSSGGGKNIQYF; CDR3 DNA: TGTGCCAGCAGTTTTGTCTCTAGCGGGGGGGGCAAAAACATTCAGTACTTC
J gene: TRBJ2-3; clone size: once; V gene: TRBV10-3; D gene: -; CDR3 protein: CAISTSTDTQYF; CDR3 DNA: TGTGCCATCAGTACTAGCACAGATACGCAGTATTTT
J gene: TRBJ1-3; clone size: -; V gene: TRBV28; D gene: TRBD1; CDR3 protein: CASNFPGQGHSGNTIYF; CDR3 DNA: TGTGCCAGCAACTTTCCGGGACAGGGACACTCTGGAAACACCATATATTTT
J gene: TRBJ1-4; clone size: few; V gene: TRBV5-5; D gene: -; CDR3 protein: CASSQGQNEKLFF; CDR3 DNA: TGTGCCAGCAGCCAAGGACAGAATGAAAAACTGTTTTTT
J gene: TRBJ1-2; clone size: -; V gene: TRBV24-1; D gene: -; CDR3 protein: CATSVAGHGYTF; CDR3 DNA: TGTGCCACCAGTGTGGCAGGGCATGGCTACACCTTC
J gene: TRBJ2-3; clone size: few; V gene: TRBV28; D gene: -; CDR3 protein: CASSPPAWSSVRTDTQYF; CDR3 DNA: TGTGCCAGCAGCCCGCCTGCCTGGAGCTCAGTACGCACAGATACGCAGTATTTT
J gene: TRBJ1-5; clone size: -; V gene: TRBV6-2/TRBV6-3; D gene: -; CDR3 protein: CASSSGEGVSQPQHF; CDR3 DNA: TGTGCCAGCAGTTCCGGGGAGGGCGTAAGTCAGCCCCAGCATTTT
J gene: TRBJ1-2; clone size: -; V gene: TRBV6-5; D gene: TRBD1; CDR3 protein: CASTSGVRGRHGYTF; CDR3 DNA: TGTGCCAGCACCTCGGGGGTGAGGGGGCGCCATGGCTACACCTTC
J gene: TRBJ1-1; clone size: -; V gene: TRBV7-9; D gene: -; CDR3 protein: CASSAGGWNTEAFF; CDR3 DNA: TGTGCCAGCAGCGCGGGGGGATGGAACACTGAAGCTTTCTTT